This TCR beta chain was identified in a study of response to subunit inactivated influenza vaccine. TCRdb passed the RT-PCR reads through MiXCR, listing each CDR3 protein once. This table holds 550,000 to 600,000 distinct CDR3 sequences, about 10% found once. With 3 bases removed from V and 8 bases from J, the gap between germline ends came to 5 bases. This CDR3 comprises 11 residues. The sample holds many counts of this clonotype. The chain couples TRBV12-3 or TRBV12-4 to TRBJ2-1; D call uncertain. This sequence originates from a man aged 45 to 65 who received an inactivated influenza vaccine. The specimen comprised PBMCs from blood, sampled on the day of vaccination. DNA for the CDR3: TGTGCCAGCAGTTTTGTAGATGAGCAGTTCTTC. Translated: CASSFVDEQFF.